This entry lists 28 T cell receptor beta chains sequenced from one sample in a study of T cell responses to AZD1222 COVID-19 vaccine. The table came from immunoSEQ multiplex PCR; TCRdb's copy has only in-frame clones and leaves some out. The data show 68,000 or so clones, around nine tenths seen once. Specimen: peripheral blood, collected on day 0 of AZD1222 vaccination. The receptor source for this set is an adult in good health.

The rearrangement joins TRBV6-5 to TRBJ1-1, with D possibly TRBD1 on 5 matching bases. Trimming shortened V by 1 base and J by 7 bases, and 13 bases separated the two germline ends. Germline loops: CDR1 MNHEY, CDR2 SVGAGI. The CDR3 has 14 residues. The CDR3 sequence: CASSYLGQGDEAFF. CDR3 DNA sequence: TGTGCCAGCAGTTACTTGGGCCAGGGAGATGAAGCTTTCTTT.

This chain links TRBV27 with TRBJ2-1, with D tentatively TRBD1 or TRBD2 (6 bases each). CDR3 length equals 16 residues. Between the trimmed V and J ends, which lost 5 bases and 2 bases, there was a span of 16 bases. The germline V gene has CDR1 MNHEY and CDR2 SMNVEV (reference sequence). The CDR3 region is CASSPMVGGTYNEQFF. CDR3 bases: TGTGCCAGCAGTCCCATGGTCGGGGGCACCTACAATGAGCAGTTCTTC.

The chain couples TRBV5-6 to TRBJ1-1; 7 bases are shared with TRBD1. V lost 5 bases and J lost 4; bases outside the gene matches: 14. CDR1 is SGHDT, CDR2 YYEEEE, per germline. This CDR3 has 16 residues. Written as DNA, the CDR3 is TGTGCCAGCAGGTTGTCCGGACAGGCGGGGAGCACTGAAGCTTTCTTT. It codes for CASRLSGQAGSTEAFF.

The CDR3 DNA is TGCAGTGCTAGTCTCCAGGGGATGTTTTTT. As protein: CSASLQGMFF. This chain links TRBV20-1 with TRBJ1-4; tentatively, D is TRBD1 (6 bases). The CDR3 length is 10 residues. CDR1 and CDR2 from the germline V gene are DFQATT and SNEGSKA (reference sequence). V gave up 3 bases and J gave up 15 bases, with 11 bases separating them.

The chain combines TRBV11-2 with TRBJ1-1; tentatively, D is TRBD1 (5 bases). Trimming pared 1 base from V and 1 base from J, leaving 10 bases between. The CDR3 is 15 amino acids. Germline V CDR1 and CDR2: SGHAT, FQNNGV. In DNA form, the CDR3 reads TGTGCCAGCAGCTTAGGTGAGGGGCCGAACACTGAAGCTTTCTTT. Protein sequence: CASSLGEGPNTEAFF.

The chain is built from TRBV6-5 and TRBJ1-4; 8 nucleotides line up with TRBD1. Germline V lookup: CDR1 MNHEY, CDR2 SVGAGI. The CDR3 runs to 14 residues. Trimming cost V 6 bases and J 0 bases; bases outside gene matches: 0. The CDR3 DNA reads as TGTGCCAGCAGACAGGGGGCAACTAATGAAAAACTGTTTTTT. This gives the protein CASRQGATNEKLFF.

Worth noting for this clone: The same CDR3 is also encoded by other DNA sequences in this sample. The chain carries TRBV30 and TRBJ1-2; D is unclear. This CDR3 has 13 amino acids. V shed 3 bases and J shed 2 bases, with 10 bases lying between them. Per the germline V gene, CDR1 is GTSNPN and CDR2 is SVGIG (reference sequence). The CDR3: CAWSLGINYGYTF. CDR3 coding DNA: TGTGCCTGGAGCCTCGGGATCAACTATGGCTACACCTTC.

Only one count was recorded for this clone. J is TRBJ1-4 and V is TRBV19; no reliable D call. The V end was cut by 0 bases, the J end by 8 bases, with 19 bases between. The CDR3 has 17 residues. Germline CDR1 reads LNHDA; CDR2 reads SQIVND (reference sequence). The CDR3 loop is CASSIEETLRPGEKLFF. The CDR3 DNA follows: TGTGCCAGTAGTATAGAAGAAACCCTGAGACCGGGGGAAAAACTGTTTTTT.

In its sample, this clone was seen a few times. The gene calls are TRBV6-5 and TRBJ1-5, with 7 bases that match TRBD1. The CDR3 is 15 amino acids. Germline trimming cut 6 bases from V and 2 bases from J; bases unmatched to any gene: 7. Germline values: CDR1 MNHEY, CDR2 SVGAGI. The CDR3 nucleotides are TGTGCCAGCAGCCAAACCGGGACAGGCAATCAGCCCCAGCATTTT. It translates to CASSQTGTGNQPQHF.

The V gene is TRBV18, the J gene TRBJ1-4; TRBD1 matches at 10 bases. Germline V CDR1 and CDR2: KGHSH, LQKENI. The length of the CDR3 is 16 residues. V was clipped by 1 base and J by 8 bases; unmatched bases: 7. CDR3 sequence reads: CASSPLAGTGVEKLFF. Here the CDR3 DNA reads TGTGCCAGCTCACCACTTGCCGGGACAGGGGTGGAAAAACTGTTTTTT.

This chain connects TRBV20-1 to TRBJ2-1; 7 bases agree with TRBD2. Trimming took 1 base from V and 15 from J; bases not matched to a gene: 6. The CDR3 runs 11 residues. Germline V lookup: CDR1 DFQATT, CDR2 SNEGSKA (reference sequence). CDR3 nucleotide sequence: TGCAGTGCTAGAGCTGGACTAGGTCCGTTCTTC. Amino acids: CSARAGLGPFF.

V gene TRBV29-1 combines with J gene TRBJ1-2; a possible D gene is TRBD1 (5 bases). The CDR3 extends over 14 amino acids. Germline V gene lookup returns CDR1 SQVTM and CDR2 ANQGSEA. V was shortened by 1 base and J by 2 bases, with 11 bases between the two germline ends. CDR3 region: CSVEGGAVNYGYTF. In DNA form, the CDR3 reads TGCAGCGTTGAAGGCGGGGCAGTCAACTATGGCTACACCTTC.

V and J are TRBV11-2 and TRBJ2-1; 13 nucleotides agree with TRBD2. This CDR3 is built from 18 residues. Germline V gene sequence: CDR1 SGHAT, CDR2 FQNNGV. With 0 bases clipped from V and 7 bases from J, the junction kept 9 bases outside the gene matches. CDR3 loop: CASSLDPSRTSGRNEQFF. For the CDR3, the DNA is TGTGCCAGCAGCTTAGATCCTAGTAGGACTAGCGGGAGAAATGAGCAGTTCTTC.

The V gene is TRBV6-2 or TRBV6-3, the J gene TRBJ1-1; TRBD1 matches at 7 bases. CDR1 is MNHEY and CDR2 is SVGEGT in the germline V gene. Losses at the gene ends were 0 bases for V and 7 bases for J; bases not matched to a gene: 8. The CDR3 runs to 15 residues. Written as DNA, the CDR3 is TGTGCCAGCAGTTACTCCGGCAGGGGGTTTAATGAAGCTTTCTTT. It encodes CASSYSGRGFNEAFF.

V usage is TRBV7-9 and J usage is TRBJ2-2; no definite D call. This CDR3 region has 14 residues. The V end lost 5 bases, the J end lost 4 bases, and 11 bases lay between the germline ends. Germline V gives CDR1 SEHNR, CDR2 FQNEAQ (reference sequence). The CDR3 DNA follows: TGTGCCAGCAGCCCTCGGCAGATCACCGGGGAGCTGTTTTTT. Translating it yields CASSPRQITGELFF.

The chain employs TRBV6-1 and TRBJ2-3, with D possibly matching TRBD2 (6 bases). The germline gives CDR1 MNHNS, CDR2 SASEGT. The V and J ends lost 2 bases and 2 bases respectively, with 14 bases between them. This CDR3 spans 16 amino acids. The CDR3 DNA follows: TGTGCCAGCAGTGAAATTTCGGGAGTCCTCACAGATACGCAGTATTTT. It encodes CASSEISGVLTDTQYF.

The CDR3 is CASSGLSVGLSYEQYF. CDR3 coding DNA: TGCGCCAGCAGCGGATTATCGGTTGGTCTCTCCTACGAGCAGTACTTC. The chain recombines TRBV4-1 with TRBJ2-7; D is uncertain. V was shortened by 5 bases and J by 0 bases, with 17 bases between the two germline ends. CDR1 and CDR2 (germline): MGHRA, YSYEKL. The CDR3 sequence is 16 residues long.

The chain links TRBV18 to TRBJ1-1, with D possibly being TRBD1 (5 bases). This CDR3 region has 15 residues. Trimming pared 2 bases from V and 3 bases from J, leaving 13 bases between. The V gene's germline CDR1 is KGHSH and CDR2 LQKENI. The CDR3 protein is CASSPIPGKDTEAFF. The DNA of the CDR3 is TGTGCCAGCTCACCAATCCCAGGGAAGGACACTGAAGCTTTCTTT.

V and J are TRBV19 and TRBJ1-1, with D possibly TRBD1 on 5 matching bases. The V gene lost 3 bases and the J gene lost 5 bases, with 13 bases spanning the gap. CDR1 and CDR2 (germline): LNHDA, SQIVND (reference sequence). The CDR3 is 14 residues long. CDR3 nucleotides: TGTGCCAGTAGTATTTCCCAGGGAAGGACTGAAGCTTTCTTT. Residues: CASSISQGRTEAFF.

The V call is TRBV5-8, the J call TRBJ2-2, with 8 nucleotides matching TRBD1. Per germline, CDR1 SGHTS and CDR2 YDEGEE. The junction had 7 bases not matched to a gene; V was cut back by 4 bases and J by 2 bases. This CDR3 region has 16 residues. CDR3 DNA sequence: TGTGCCAGCAGCCGAGGGGACAGGACAAACACCGGGGAGCTGTTTTTT. Amino acid sequence: CASSRGDRTNTGELFF.

The rearrangement links TRBV7-9 to TRBJ2-1; 10 bases are shared with TRBD2. Germline V gene sequence: CDR1 SEHNR, CDR2 FQNEAQ (reference sequence). The CDR3 is 15 amino acids. Unmatched junction bases numbered 4, after V lost 1 base and J lost 7 bases. CDR3 in amino acids: CASSLVLAGKNEQFF. The CDR3 DNA reads TGTGCCAGCAGCTTAGTACTAGCGGGAAAGAATGAGCAGTTCTTC.

This rearrangement joins TRBV18 to TRBJ2-7, with 10 nucleotides matching TRBD1. In germline, CDR1 is KGHSH, CDR2 LQKENI. This CDR3 comprises 14 residues. Unmatched junction bases numbered 3, after V lost 3 bases and J lost 4 bases. CDR3 bases: TGTGCCAGCTCACCGGGACAGGGGTTTTACGAGCAGTACTTC. As protein: CASSPGQGFYEQYF.

The chain carries TRBV6-4 and TRBJ2-2; weak D call: TRBD2 (6 bases). Trimming left V 3 bases short and J 5 bases short, with 13 bases between. There are 15 residues in the CDR3. Germline CDR1 is MRHNA and CDR2 is SNTAGT. CDR3 protein: CASSEGAGNTGELFF. CDR3 bases: TGTGCCAGCAGTGAAGGAGCGGGTAATACCGGGGAGCTGTTTTTT.

V and J are TRBV15 and TRBJ2-1; 8 bases agree with TRBD2. Germline loops: CDR1 LNHNV, CDR2 YYDKDF (reference sequence). V shed 7 bases, J shed 10 bases, and the junction held 12 bases outside the gene matches. There are 14 residues in the CDR3. The CDR3 bases are TGTGCCACCAAGAGCGGGAGTACCCTGGGGGAGCAGTTCTTC. It codes for CATKSGSTLGEQFF.

This chain uses TRBV4-2 with TRBJ1-6; D unclear. The V end lost 0 bases, the J end lost 4 bases, and 4 bases lay between the germline ends. Germline-derived CDR1 and CDR2 are LGHNA and YNFKEQ. The CDR3 loop spans 14 amino acids. The CDR3 is CASSQERYNSPLHF. CDR3 nucleotide sequence: TGTGCCAGCAGCCAAGAGAGATATAATTCACCCCTCCACTTT.

In DNA form, the CDR3 reads TGTGCCAGCAGTTTCGGGACTAGCGGAGCTGAGCAGTTCTTC. It encodes CASSFGTSGAEQFF. The chain is built from TRBV28 and TRBJ2-1; TRBD2 matches at 11 bases. Germline V CDR1 and CDR2: MDHEN, SYDVKM. The CDR3 totals 14 residues. The V and J ends lost 3 bases and 9 bases, in that order; junction bases with no gene match: 4. Full variable domain (missing parts from reference TRBV28 and TRBJ2-1): DVKVTQSSRYLVKRTGEKVFLECVQDMDHENMFWYRQDPGLGLRLIYFSYDVKMKEKGDIPEGYSVSREKKERFSLILESASTNQTSMYLCASSFGTSGAEQFFGPGTRLTVL.

The V and J genes are TRBV7-2 and TRBJ2-5, with no clear D. The CDR3 has 16 residues. From germline, CDR1 is SGHTA and CDR2 FQGNSA. V lost 5 bases and J lost 5, with 21 bases in between. The CDR3 DNA reads TGTGCCAGCAGCAATCGAGGTTATGTCAGCGCGGAGACCCAGTACTTC. Encoded protein: CASSNRGYVSAETQYF. The full variable domain, in which reference TRBV7-2 and TRBJ2-5 provide the parts outside the CDR3, is GAGVSQSPSNKVTEKGKDVELRCDPISGHTALYWYRQSLGQGLEFLIYFQGNSAPDKSGLPSDRFSAERTGGSVSTLTIQRTQQEDSAVYLCASSNRGYVSAETQYFGPGTRLLVL.

The J gene is TRBJ2-7, the V gene TRBV28, with D possibly matching TRBD1 (6 bases). The CDR3 extends over 15 amino acids. V shed 5 bases and J shed 7 bases, with 21 bases lying between them. Germline CDR1 reads MDHEN; CDR2 reads SYDVKM. This CDR3 is CASSPRQDLVREQYF. CDR3 bases: TGTGCCAGCAGTCCACGACAGGATCTCGTGCGTGAGCAGTACTTC.